Shown below are 9 T cell receptor beta chains from a single sample sequenced in a study of human T cells and chemical hapten exposure. Specified time point: healthy volunteer bleed at 2 weeks. Total RNA came from unfractionated whole blood. Using its own MiXCR run on the RACE reads, TCRdb lists one record per CDR3 protein. The data show over 100,000 distinct CDR3 sequences, approximately 9.1% seen once. Sequenced material: whole blood. Receptors were obtained from a male donor in good health. Some clones in this sample may be carry-over from other donors' samples.

About this clonotype: The junction does not match germline at one end; this may be a read error. J is TRBJ2-1 and V is TRBV9, with unresolved D. This CDR3 is built from 15 residues. From germline, CDR1 is SGDLS and CDR2 YYNGEE. The DNA of the CDR3 is TGTGCCAGCAGCGTAGATCACAACTCCTACAATGAGCGGTTCTTC. This sequence encodes CASSVDHNSYNERFF.

In this sample, this clonotype turned up a few times. The V call is TRBV7-6, the J call TRBJ2-7, with TRBD1 as a possible D gene (5 bases). Germline CDR1 and CDR2: SGHVS and FNYEAQ. Trimming pared 5 bases from V and 3 bases from J, leaving 11 bases between. The CDR3 is made up of 13 amino acids. In nucleotides, the CDR3 is TGTGCCAGCAGCCCACAGGCCCTCTACGAGCAGTACTTC. Its translation: CASSPQALYEQYF. The variable domain in full, completed from reference TRBV7-6 and TRBJ2-7, reads GAGVSQSPRYKVTKRGQDVALRCDPISGHVSLYWYRQALGQGPEFLTYFNYEAQQDKSGLPNDRFSAERPEGSISTLTIQRTEQRDSAMYRCASSPQALYEQYFGPGTRLTVT.

The V and J genes are TRBV19 and TRBJ2-6; no clear D. The V gene lost 1 base and the J gene lost 2 bases, with 6 bases spanning the gap. CDR1 and CDR2 from the germline V gene are LNHDA and SQIVND (reference sequence). This CDR3 region has 15 residues. The CDR3 bases are TGTGCCAGTAGTATAGGAGTCCCTGGGGCCAACGTCCTGACTTTC. Protein sequence: CASSIGVPGANVLTF. The full variable domain, its missing parts supplied by reference TRBV19 and TRBJ2-6, is DGGITQSPKYLFRKEGQNVTLSCEQNLNHDAMYWYRQDPGQGLRLIYYSQIVNDFQKGDIAEGYSVSREKKESFPLTVTSAQKNPTAFYLCASSIGVPGANVLTFGAGSRLTVL.

This clonotype was counted many times. This sequence joins TRBV20-1 and TRBJ2-2; possibly TRBD1 for D (5 bases). This CDR3 contains 15 residues. The ends were cut back, 0 bases at V and 0 bases at J, with 8 bases in the middle. From germline, CDR1 is DFQATT and CDR2 SNEGSKA (reference sequence). In DNA, the CDR3 is TGCAGTGCTAGAGATGACAGTACGAACACCGGGGAGCTGTTTTTT. Translating it yields CSARDDSTNTGELFF.

The rearrangement joins TRBV27 to TRBJ1-6; 7 nucleotides match TRBD1. The CDR3 has 15 residues. The germline V gene has CDR1 MNHEY and CDR2 SMNVEV (reference sequence). The trim removed 7 bases at V and 10 bases at J, leaving 13 bases unmatched. CDR3 loop: CASNRQGLVHSPLHF. Here the CDR3 DNA reads TGTGCCAGCAATCGACAGGGTTTAGTCCACTCACCCCTCCACTTT.

Ten or more counts support this clonotype. The rearrangement uses TRBV12-5 and TRBJ1-5; perhaps TRBD1 as D (5 bases). The CDR3 is 15 residues long. With 6 bases removed from V and 2 bases from J, the gap between germline ends came to 14 bases. Germline V gives CDR1 LGHNT, CDR2 FRNRAP. CDR3 DNA sequence: TGTGCTAGTGGGGGGCCGACGTTGGGCAATCAGCCCCAGCATTTT. Its protein is CASGGPTLGNQPQHF.

This clonotype was seen repeatedly, ten times or more. The chain carries TRBV14 and TRBJ2-1, with D possibly being TRBD2 (5 bases). Germline values: CDR1 SGHDN, CDR2 FVKESK. This CDR3 region has 14 residues. V shed 1 base and J shed 5 bases, with 9 bases lying between them. The CDR3 bases are TGTGCCAGCAGCCAAGGGACTCCAAACAATGAGCAGTTCTTC. It codes for CASSQGTPNNEQFF.

In regard to this clonotype: This may arise from a read error, as a much more abundant clone is one base away. The chain has TRBV7-9 and TRBJ2-7; D may be TRBD1 (6 bases). The V gene's germline CDR1 is SEHNR and CDR2 FQNEAQ (reference sequence). The CDR3 has 14 residues. The CDR3 DNA follows: TGTGCCAACAGCTTCAGGGACAAGCAATACGAGCAGTACTTC. Protein sequence: CANSFRDKQYEQYF.

This clonotype was detected many times. The chain couples TRBV5-6 to TRBJ2-7; D remains ambiguous. Germline CDR1 and CDR2: SGHDT and YYEEEE. Trimming stripped 0 bases from V and 0 bases from J, with 10 bases between. The CDR3 is made up of 15 amino acids. The DNA for the CDR3 is TGTGCCAGCAGCTTGGCGGGTGGGATCTCCTACGAGCAGTACTTC. The encoded protein is CASSLAGGISYEQYF.